A selection of T cell receptor beta chains follows, all from one sample in a study of cytomegalovirus exposure and HLA in healthy donors. Produced via immunoSEQ multiplex PCR; TCRdb's table is partial and in-frame only. This table holds some 130,000 clones. The specimen was PBMCs. All receptors derive from a woman in her forties in good health and CMV-seropositive. The CDR3 runs from the conserved cysteine through the conserved F or W. The order of the fields is J gene, D gene, V gene, CDR3 protein, CDR3 DNA. A D gene is named only where the DNA matches it firmly.

TRBJ1-2,.,TRBV29-1,CSVEEGGSANYGYTF,TGCAGCGTTGAAGAGGGGGGTAGTGCTAACTATGGCTACACCTTC
TRBJ2-3,TRBD2,TRBV10-3,CAIRDISGTSTDTQYF,TGTGCCATCAGGGACATTAGCGGGACTAGCACAGATACGCAGTATTTT
TRBJ2-7,.,TRBV5-1,CASSLAGWRASEQYF,TGCGCCAGCAGCTTGGCCGGGTGGAGGGCCTCCGAGCAGTACTTC
TRBJ2-1,TRBD2,TRBV19,CASSMTSGQYNEQFF,TGTGCCAGTAGTATGACTAGCGGGCAATACAATGAGCAGTTCTTC
TRBJ1-2,TRBD1,TRBV6-4,CASSDFGGQGNYGYTF,TGTGCCAGCAGTGACTTTGGGGGACAGGGGAACTATGGCTACACCTTC
TRBJ2-1,TRBD1,TRBV10-2,CASRDDRASYNEQFF,TGCGCCAGCAGAGACGACAGGGCATCCTACAATGAGCAGTTCTTC
TRBJ2-2,.,TRBV18,CASSRPGTGELFF,TGTGCCAGCTCACGCCCGGGTACCGGGGAGCTGTTTTTT
TRBJ2-5,TRBD1,TRBV2,CASSVDRGEKDQETQYF,TGTGCCAGCAGTGTGGACAGGGGCGAAAAGGACCAAGAGACCCAGTACTTC
TRBJ1-2,.,TRBV9,CASSVAAGGDYGYTF,TGTGCCAGCAGCGTAGCGGCCGGAGGCGACTATGGCTACACCTTC
TRBJ2-7,.,TRBV6-1,CASSHGSYEQYF,TGTGCCAGCAGTCACGGGAGCTACGAGCAGTACTTC
TRBJ1-3,.,TRBV2,CASSQTSGTPGNTIYF,TGTGCCAGCAGCCAAACTTCCGGGACACCCGGAAACACCATATATTTT
TRBJ2-5,.,TRBV29-1,CSVVGRLSRETQYF,TGCAGCGTTGTTGGCAGGCTGAGTCGAGAGACCCAGTACTTC
TRBJ2-7,.,TRBV6-5,CASSPDSNLHEQYF,TGTGCCAGCAGCCCGGACAGTAATCTCCACGAGCAGTACTTC
TRBJ1-4,.,TRBV19,CASSEQGSTNEKLFF,TGTGCCAGTAGTGAACAGGGATCAACTAATGAAAAACTGTTTTTT
TRBJ2-7,TRBD2,TRBV9,CASSVATGGYEQYF,TGTGCCAGCAGCGTAGCCACGGGAGGGTACGAGCAGTACTTC
TRBJ2-1,TRBD1,TRBV11-2,CASSPTGASSYNEQFF,TGTGCCAGCAGCCCGACAGGGGCGAGCTCCTACAATGAGCAGTTCTTC
TRBJ2-2,.,TRBV28,CASSGLEAGTGELFF,TGTGCCAGCAGCGGTCTGGAGGCGGGGACCGGGGAGCTGTTTTTT
TRBJ2-1,TRBD2,TRBV2,CASSDSNSSGMYNEQFF,TGTGCCAGCAGTGACAGCAATTCTAGCGGGATGTACAATGAGCAGTTCTTC
TRBJ2-5,TRBD1,TRBV10-3,CAIRETGGGRSVQYF,TGTGCCATCAGGGAGACAGGGGGCGGCCGAAGCGTGCAGTACTTC
TRBJ1-6,TRBD1,TRBV30,CAWSSDGQGNSPLHF,TGTGCCTGGAGTAGCGACGGACAGGGGAATTCACCCCTCCACTTT
TRBJ2-7,TRBD2,TRBV27,CASSLVSSGSNEQYF,TGTGCCAGCAGTTTAGTGTCAAGCGGGAGTAACGAGCAGTACTTC
TRBJ1-1,.,TRBV12-5,CASGQQGYTEAFF,TGTGCTAGTGGTCAACAGGGATACACTGAAGCTTTCTTT
TRBJ2-3,TRBD2,TRBV7-2,CASSSGLATDTQYF,TGTGCCAGCAGCTCGGGACTAGCGACAGATACGCAGTATTTT
TRBJ1-1,TRBD1,TRBV2,CATIPPNRGYEAFF,TGTGCCACAATCCCGCCAAACAGGGGATATGAAGCTTTCTTT
TRBJ2-3,.,TRBV10-1,CASSVAGITDTQYF,TGCGCCAGCAGTGTGGCGGGAATAACAGATACGCAGTATTTT
TRBJ2-2,TRBD2,TRBV28,CASSLLAGSSGELFF,TGTGCCAGCAGTTTACTAGCGGGATCCAGCGGGGAGCTGTTTTTT
TRBJ2-7,TRBD2,TRBV27,CASSNSGSSYEQYF,TGTGCCAGCAGTAATAGCGGGAGCTCCTACGAGCAGTACTTC
TRBJ1-5,TRBD1,TRBV27,CASGLGVGQGSNQPQHF,TGTGCCAGCGGCCTCGGCGTCGGACAGGGGAGCAATCAGCCCCAGCATTTT
TRBJ2-1,TRBD1,TRBV5-1,CASSSGQGKYNEQFF,TGCGCCAGCAGCTCGGGACAGGGGAAATACAATGAGCAGTTCTTC
TRBJ2-7,.,TRBV14,CASSPYNREGQYF,TGTGCCAGCAGCCCGTACAACAGGGAGGGGCAGTACTTC
TRBJ2-3,.,TRBV6-6,CASTEIALTDTQYF,TGTGCCAGCACCGAAATAGCGCTTACAGATACGCAGTATTTT
TRBJ2-3,.,TRBV6-5,CASSLTTGDTQYF,TGTGCCAGCAGCCTGACGACAGGAGATACGCAGTATTTT
TRBJ2-1,TRBD1,TRBV15,CATSNRGPLDEQFF,TGTGCCACCTCAAACAGGGGGCCTTTGGATGAGCAGTTCTTC
TRBJ2-1,TRBD1,TRBV5-1,CASSLARTGDNEQFF,TGCGCCAGCAGCTTGGCCCGGACAGGGGACAATGAGCAGTTCTTC
TRBJ1-1,TRBD1,TRBV29-1,CSAGQGTEAFF,TGCAGCGCGGGACAGGGGACTGAAGCTTTCTTT
TRBJ2-5,TRBD2,TRBV27,CASSWGGEEETQYF,TGTGCCAGCAGTTGGGGGGGGGAAGAGGAGACCCAGTACTTC
TRBJ2-6,.,TRBV28,CASIARGNGANVLTF,TGTGCCAGCATCGCGCGGGGCAATGGGGCCAACGTCCTGACTTTC
TRBJ2-1,TRBD2,TRBV19,CASSPPRLAGVHEQFF,TGTGCCAGTAGTCCCCCCCGACTAGCGGGAGTCCATGAGCAGTTCTTC
TRBJ2-5,TRBD2,TRBV7-9,CASSLGLAGGEQETQYF,TGTGCCAGCAGCTTGGGTCTAGCGGGAGGGGAACAAGAGACCCAGTACTTC
TRBJ1-5,.,TRBV10-1,CASSEAGLGQPQHF,TGCGCCAGCAGTGAGGCAGGGTTGGGCCAGCCCCAGCATTTT
TRBJ1-1,TRBD1,TRBV10-3,CAISEGRGPTEAFF,TGTGCCATCAGTGAGGGCAGGGGGCCCACTGAAGCTTTCTTT
TRBJ2-7,.,TRBV6-1,CASSTGHHSYEQYF,TGTGCCAGCAGTACAGGGCACCACTCCTACGAGCAGTACTTC
TRBJ1-3,.,TRBV10-1,CASSPPGREVANSSGNTIYF,TGCGCCAGCAGCCCCCCGGGCAGGGAGGTTGCCAACTCGTCAGGAAACACCATATATTTT
TRBJ2-1,.,TRBV30,CAWSPELEQFF,TGTGCCTGGAGTCCCGAACTTGAGCAGTTCTTC
TRBJ2-3,TRBD1,TRBV25-1,CASSEFGQGTDTQYF,TGTGCCAGCAGTGAATTTGGACAGGGAACGGATACGCAGTATTTT
TRBJ2-5,TRBD2,TRBV29-1,CSAERTSGETQYF,TGCAGCGCTGAACGCACTAGCGGAGAGACCCAGTACTTC
TRBJ2-7,TRBD2,TRBV5-1,CASSLVGLAGGPYEQYF,TGCGCCAGCAGCTTGGTGGGACTAGCGGGAGGGCCCTACGAGCAGTACTTC
TRBJ2-1,TRBD2,TRBV7-2,CASSATSGEQFF,TGTGCCAGCAGCGCTACTAGCGGTGAGCAGTTCTTC
TRBJ2-7,TRBD1,TRBV2,CASYGQGKQYF,TGTGCCAGCTACGGACAGGGAAAGCAGTACTTC
TRBJ2-7,.,TRBV27,CASSLSGGYEQYF,TGTGCCAGCAGTTTATCAGGCGGATACGAGCAGTACTTC
TRBJ1-1,.,TRBV10-3,CASRERGTEAFF,TGTGCCAGCAGAGAGAGGGGCACTGAAGCTTTCTTT
TRBJ2-1,TRBD2,TRBV6-5,CASSMGLAGYNEQFF,TGTGCCAGCAGTATGGGACTAGCGGGCTACAATGAGCAGTTCTTC